The 29 T cell receptor beta chains reported below all come from one sample, sequenced in a study of T cells after yellow fever vaccination. In TCRdb, the 5' RACE reads were re-called with MiXCR into one record per CDR3 protein. Among some 200,000 distinct CDR3 sequences listed, roughly 3.3% were seen once. The sequencing here drew on CD4+ T cells sorted from PBMCs, taken 10 days after the yellow fever booster vaccination. These receptors were obtained from a man younger than 35 who received the YFV17D yellow fever vaccine.

At least ten counts were recorded for this clonotype. V usage is TRBV7-2 and J usage is TRBJ2-2; D uncertain. Trimming took 5 bases from V and 0 from J, leaving 13 bases between them. CDR1 is SGHTA and CDR2 is FQGNSA in the germline V gene. The CDR3 extends over 16 amino acids. The CDR3 loop is CASSPKADPNTGELFF. DNA of the CDR3: TGTGCCAGCAGCCCTAAGGCGGATCCGAACACCGGGGAGCTGTTTTTT.

The table lists this clonotype with many counts. The chain links TRBV12-3 or TRBV12-4 to TRBJ2-3, with unresolved D. Trimming took 6 bases from V and 1 from J, leaving 11 bases between them. The CDR3 length is 14 residues. The CDR3 is CASSLDPGTDTQYF. In DNA, the CDR3 is TGTGCCAGCAGCCTGGACCCGGGCACAGATACGCAGTATTTT.

In its sample, this clonotype was seen a few times. The chain recombines TRBV7-9 with TRBJ2-1; 8 bases are shared with TRBD1. This CDR3 spans 13 amino acids. After removal of 5 bases from V and 6 bases from J, the junction contained 3 bases not matched to a gene. The V gene's germline CDR1 is SEHNR and CDR2 FQNEAQ (reference sequence). The CDR3 DNA follows: TGTGCCAGCAGCCGGACAGGGTTCAATGAGCAGTTCTTC. Amino acids: CASSRTGFNEQFF.

The J gene is TRBJ2-5, the V gene TRBV7-2; the D gene is possibly TRBD1 (5 bases). V lost 4 bases, J lost 4 bases, and 13 bases lay in between. The V gene's germline CDR1 is SGHTA and CDR2 FQGNSA. CDR3 length equals 14 residues. This CDR3 is CASSSAAQGETQYF. CDR3 sequence (DNA): TGTGCCAGCAGCTCCGCGGCTCAGGGAGAGACCCAGTACTTC. The full variable domain, its missing parts supplied by reference TRBV7-2 and TRBJ2-5, is GAGVSQSPSNKVTEKGKDVELRCDPISGHTALYWYRQSLGQGLEFLIYFQGNSAPDKSGLPSDRFSAERTGGSVSTLTIQRTQQEDSAVYLCASSSAAQGETQYFGPGTRLLVL.

This clonotype was observed many times. The chain carries TRBV7-2 and TRBJ1-1; D is perhaps TRBD1 (6 bases). The V gene's germline CDR1 is SGHTA and CDR2 FQGNSA. V shed 5 bases and J shed 2 bases, with 9 bases lying between them. CDR3 size: 13 residues. DNA of the CDR3: TGTGCCAGCAGCAAGGACAGAAACACTGAAGCTTTCTTT. Translating gives CASSKDRNTEAFF.

This clonotype has a handful of counts. The chain uses TRBV6-5 and TRBJ2-6; TRBD1 matches 9 bases. Trimming at V came to 0 bases and at J to 1 base, leaving 4 bases not matched to a gene. This CDR3 region has 18 residues. The V gene's germline CDR1 is MNHEY and CDR2 SVGAGI. CDR3 nucleotide sequence: TGTGCCAGCAGTTACTCGAAAGGGACAGGGTCTGGGGCCAACGTCCTGACTTTC. Protein product: CASSYSKGTGSGANVLTF.

The chain couples TRBV7-2 to TRBJ2-7; D not certain. CDR1 and CDR2 (germline): SGHTA, FQGNSA. Trimming pared 4 bases from V and 1 base from J, leaving 11 bases between. The CDR3 is 14 residues long. This chain's CDR3 is CASSWSQLSYEQYF. The CDR3 DNA sequence: TGTGCCAGCAGCTGGAGTCAACTATCCTACGAGCAGTACTTC.

This clonotype was seen ten or more times. The CDR3 DNA reads as TGTGCCAGCAGGGCGGTGGGGTACAATGAGCAGTTCTTC. Its protein is CASRAVGYNEQFF. The chain recombines TRBV6-5 with TRBJ2-1, with D unclear. Trimming removed 6 bases from V and 4 bases from J, with 10 bases in between. The CDR3 is 13 residues long. The germline V gene encodes CDR1 MNHEY and CDR2 SVGAGI.

This clonotype has a count of ten or more. The chain uses TRBV6-2 or TRBV6-3 and TRBJ1-1; a weak D match, TRBD1 (5 bases). CDR1 is MNHEY and CDR2 is SVGEGT in the germline V gene. CDR3 length: 13 residues. V lost 2 bases and J lost 5, with 9 bases in between. The CDR3 bases are TGTGCCAGCAGTTACCTGGGACCAACTGAAGCTTTCTTT. It yields the protein CASSYLGPTEAFF.

This clonotype occurred many times. The chain has TRBV15 and TRBJ2-3; D not certain. V was cut by 1 base and J by 0 bases, with 14 bases left in between. CDR1 is LNHNV, CDR2 YYDKDF, per germline (reference sequence). The CDR3 length is 17 residues. The CDR3: CATSRAVTASSTDTQYF. The CDR3 region has the DNA TGTGCCACCAGCAGAGCCGTGACGGCGTCTAGCACAGATACGCAGTATTTT.

This clonotype was detected a few times. The chain couples TRBV5-1 to TRBJ1-1; D is unclear. Looked up from germline, CDR1 is SGHRS and CDR2 is YFSETQ. This CDR3 spans 14 amino acids. Deletions cut 1 base from V and 3 bases from J, with 10 bases between. The CDR3 DNA sequence: TGCGCCAGCAGCTTGTACGGCCCCGACACTGAAGCTTTCTTT. It codes for CASSLYGPDTEAFF.

This clonotype was counted at least ten times. The chain links TRBV4-3 to TRBJ2-3, with no clear D. CDR3 length equals 14 residues. Trimming stripped 0 bases from V and 1 base from J, with 5 bases between. CDR1 LGHNA and CDR2 YSLEER come from the germline V gene. CDR3 DNA: TGCGCCAGCAGCCAAGATCTTCGCACAGATACGCAGTATTTT. Its translation is CASSQDLRTDTQYF.

This clonotype was picked up a small number of times. This chain uses TRBV27 with TRBJ1-2; D is ambiguous. The CDR3 has 13 amino acids. Trimming stripped 0 bases from V and 14 bases from J, with 16 bases between. Germline loops: CDR1 MNHEY, CDR2 SMNVEV (reference sequence). The CDR3, as DNA: TGTGCCAGCAGTTTATCGTTAGCACAGCTACAGACCTTC. Residues: CASSLSLAQLQTF.

This clonotype has a count of ten or more. The J gene is TRBJ1-2, the V gene TRBV7-9; possible D gene TRBD1, 6 bases. CDR3 length: 14 residues. Germline V gives CDR1 SEHNR, CDR2 FQNEAQ (reference sequence). V was clipped by 7 bases and J by 4 bases, with 16 bases between them. The CDR3 sequence: CASTSPGALYGYTF. Here the CDR3 DNA reads TGTGCCAGCACCTCCCCAGGGGCTCTCTATGGCTACACCTTC.

V gene TRBV7-2 combines with J gene TRBJ2-5, with 12 bases that match TRBD1. The CDR3 extends over 17 amino acids. Germline lookup yields CDR1 SGHTA and CDR2 FQGNSA. Losses at the gene ends were 5 bases for V and 5 bases for J; bases not matched to a gene: 12. This chain's CDR3 is CASSRGGGTGGRETQYF. As DNA, the CDR3 is TGTGCCAGCAGCAGGGGGGGTGGGACAGGGGGCCGTGAGACCCAGTACTTC.

This clonotype has a count of ten or more. This chain joins TRBV6-6 and TRBJ2-7; tentatively, D is TRBD2 (6 bases). V lost 7 bases and J lost 7, with 23 bases in between. The CDR3 totals 15 residues. Germline-derived CDR1 and CDR2 are MNHNY and SVGAGI (reference sequence). The chain's CDR3 is CASIATGSGRGEQYF. CDR3 DNA: TGTGCCAGCATTGCGACCGGGTCTGGTCGGGGGGAGCAGTACTTC.

The rearrangement uses TRBV12-3 or TRBV12-4 and TRBJ2-3; TRBD2 matches 9 bases. The J segment lost 8 bases and the V segment lost 11 bases, leaving 11 bases of the junction unmatched. This CDR3 is 13 amino acids long. The CDR3 DNA reads TGTGCCGTTAGGGCTAGCGGGGATGGTACGCAGTATTTT. This gives the protein CAVRASGDGTQYF.

At least ten counts were recorded for this clonotype. The chain uses TRBV20-1 and TRBJ2-1; 10 bases map to TRBD1. J gave up 5 bases and V 2 bases, and 9 bases lay outside the gene matches. Germline CDR1 is DFQATT and CDR2 is SNEGSKA (reference sequence). The CDR3 contains 16 residues. CDR3 residues: CSARSPPGQGNNEQFF. CDR3 in DNA: TGCAGTGCTAGATCCCCACCGGGACAGGGGAACAATGAGCAGTTCTTC.

This clonotype appeared a few times. This sequence joins TRBV6-5 and TRBJ2-2; 7 nucleotides align to TRBD1. The CDR3 is 16 amino acids. CDR1 and CDR2 from the germline V gene are MNHEY and SVGAGI. V gave up 2 bases and J gave up 5 bases; unmatched junction bases: 8. CDR3 DNA: TGTGCCAGCAGTTACCAAACAGGGGTTCGAACCGGGGAGCTGTTTTTT. Encoded protein: CASSYQTGVRTGELFF.

This clonotype has ten or more counts. CDR3 DNA sequence: TGTGCCTGGAGTGACTTCGGATACTCCTACGAGCAGTACTTC. It specifies CAWSDFGYSYEQYF. V is TRBV30 and J is TRBJ2-7, with D unresolved. Germline CDR1 and CDR2: GTSNPN and SVGIG (reference sequence). V shed 1 base and J shed 0 bases, with 10 bases lying between them. This CDR3 region has 14 residues.

The chain links TRBV20-1 to TRBJ2-7; D tentatively fits TRBD1 or TRBD2 (7 bases each). This CDR3 region has 13 residues. Germline CDR1 reads DFQATT; CDR2 reads SNEGSKA (reference sequence). With 0 bases removed from V and 5 bases from J, the gap between germline ends came to 11 bases. The DNA of the CDR3 is TGCAGTGCTAGAGAACAGGGGAGGGACGAGCAGTACTTC. This sequence encodes CSAREQGRDEQYF.

This clonotype was counted between two and nine times. V gene TRBV11-3 combines with J gene TRBJ2-1; 10 nucleotides agree with TRBD2. Trimming at V came to 0 bases and at J to 6 bases, leaving 14 bases not matched to a gene. There are 19 residues in the CDR3. The V gene's germline CDR1 is SGHNT and CDR2 YENEEA. The DNA for the CDR3 is TGTGCCAGCAGCTTAGAGGGGCTAGCGGGGGCCCCTGCGCCCAATGAGCAGTTCTTC. Translated, it gives CASSLEGLAGAPAPNEQFF.

Only a few counts were recorded for this clonotype. The gene calls are TRBV6-6 and TRBJ2-3, with 7 positions matching TRBD1. With 6 bases clipped from V and 0 bases from J, the junction kept 15 bases outside the gene matches. Germline-derived CDR1 and CDR2 are MNHNY and SVGAGI (reference sequence). The CDR3 loop spans 18 amino acids. As DNA, the CDR3 is TGTGCCAGCAGGGTTCGAACAGGGGAAGGTAAAAGCACAGATACGCAGTATTTT. It specifies CASRVRTGEGKSTDTQYF.

The chain has TRBV29-1 and TRBJ2-6; D unclear. V dropped 3 bases and J dropped 4 bases, with 10 bases sitting between them. Germline CDR1 SQVTM, CDR2 ANQGSEA. CDR3 length: 14 residues. The CDR3 DNA reads as TGCAGCGTTGAGGGTGCTCGAGGGGCCAACGTCCTGACTTTC. It yields the protein CSVEGARGANVLTF.

This clonotype was detected many times. The V and J genes are TRBV11-2 and TRBJ1-1, with 7 bases fitting TRBD1. Germline-derived CDR1 and CDR2 are SGHAT and FQNNGV. Unmatched junction bases numbered 6, after V lost 5 bases and J lost 9 bases. The length of the CDR3 is 12 residues. The CDR3 is CASSPDRVQAFF. The CDR3 nucleotides are TGTGCCAGCAGCCCAGACAGGGTACAAGCTTTCTTT.

The CDR3 region is CASSQGARSLGANVLTF. The CDR3 DNA sequence: TGTGCCAGCAGCCAGGGGGCCCGGAGTTTGGGGGCCAACGTCCTGACTTTC. V usage is TRBV3-1 and J usage is TRBJ2-6, with D tentatively TRBD1 (6 bases). The ends were cut back, 3 bases at V and 4 bases at J, with 16 bases in the middle. This CDR3 region has 17 residues. Germline loops: CDR1 LGHDT, CDR2 YNNKEL (reference sequence).

This clonotype was detected a few times. This chain connects TRBV5-4 to TRBJ2-5, with a possible D match to TRBD2 (5 bases). Germline loops: CDR1 SGHNT, CDR2 YYREEE (reference sequence). V was clipped by 4 bases and J by 2 bases, with 15 bases between them. The CDR3 extends over 15 amino acids. CDR3 nucleotides: TGTGCCAGCAGCACCCCCGGACTTCCTCAAGAGACCCAGTACTTC. This encodes CASSTPGLPQETQYF.

The chain couples TRBV5-1 to TRBJ2-7; tentatively, D is TRBD1 (5 bases). V was clipped by 0 bases and J by 7 bases, with 17 bases between them. Germline V gene data show CDR1 as SGHRS and CDR2 as YFSETQ. The CDR3 is made up of 15 amino acids. The CDR3 spells CASSLGLQRGDEQYV. The DNA of the CDR3 is TGCGCCAGCAGCTTGGGTTTGCAAAGGGGTGATGAGCAGTACGTC.

V is TRBV5-4 and J is TRBJ2-3, with 7 nucleotides matching TRBD2. This CDR3 has 16 amino acids. Germline V lookup: CDR1 SGHNT, CDR2 YYREEE (reference sequence). Trimming at V came to 5 bases and at J to 1 base, leaving 10 bases not matched to a gene. The CDR3 DNA reads as TGTGCCAGCAGGAATCAAGCGGGGAGGCGCACAGATACGCAGTATTTT. It codes for CASRNQAGRRTDTQYF.